The 13 T cell receptor beta chains below all came from one sample that was sequenced in a study of T cells after yellow fever vaccination. TCRdb recomputed calls from the 5' RACE reads with MiXCR, one row per CDR3 protein. There are tens of thousands of distinct CDR3 sequences in the sample; 7.5% to 8% occur only once, and 35% to 45% lies in the top ten. Sample: CD8+ T cells sorted from PBMCs, taken on the day of the yellow fever booster vaccination. The receptors come from a young man who received the YFV17D yellow fever vaccine.

This clonotype was found many times. V gene TRBV2 combines with J gene TRBJ2-1, with TRBD2 matching over 10 bases. Looked up from germline, CDR1 is SNHLY and CDR2 is FYNNEI. V dropped 5 bases and J dropped 6; count of bases not matched to a gene: 10. This CDR3 spans 16 amino acids. The CDR3 coding sequence is TGTGCCAGCAGTTCCCTCGGGACTAGCGCGAGCAATGAGCAGTTCTTC. Its protein product is CASSSLGTSASNEQFF.

The chain combines TRBV6-2 or TRBV6-3 with TRBJ2-7, with a tentative D call TRBD1 (5 bases). Germline lookup yields CDR1 MNHEY and CDR2 SVGEGT. CDR3 size: 12 residues. CDR3 DNA: TGTGCGATGGGGCACAACCCCTACGAGCAGTACTTC. Encoded protein: CAMGHNPYEQYF.

The V gene is TRBV29-1, the J gene TRBJ2-7; D possibly uses TRBD1 or TRBD2 (5 bases each). This CDR3 contains 14 residues. Germline V lookup: CDR1 SQVTM, CDR2 ANQGSEA. Trimming removed 7 bases from V and 2 bases from J, with 18 bases in between. The CDR3 DNA follows: TGCAGCGCCGACGGGACCTACGTCCCCTACGAGCAGTACTTC. Translated: CSADGTYVPYEQYF.

This clonotype was seen only a few times. The CDR3 region has the DNA TGTGCCAACCTTTCCGGGACAAAGATCCAGCGGGAGACCAATGAGCAGTTCTTC. This sequence encodes CANLSGTKIQRETNEQFF. V gene TRBV10-3 combines with J gene TRBJ2-1; 8 bases align to TRBD2. V was clipped by 10 bases and J by 6 bases; unmatched bases: 23. There are 18 residues in the CDR3. Germline values: CDR1 ENHRY, CDR2 SYGVKD.

This clonotype has a count of ten or more. The rearrangement joins TRBV14 to TRBJ2-7, with TRBD2 as a possible D gene (6 bases). Germline CDR1 and CDR2: SGHDN and FVKESK. V shed 0 bases and J shed 4 bases, with 16 bases lying between them. The CDR3 contains 16 residues. The CDR3 coding sequence is TGTGCCAGCAGCCAAGAGGTCGGGAGTAACTTATACGAGCAGTACTTC. This encodes CASSQEVGSNLYEQYF.

This clonotype was picked up many times. The chain links TRBV21-1 to TRBJ1-5; the D call in the table, TRBD1, was not verified against the DNA. TRBV21-1 is assigned pseudogene status. The CDR3 is 14 residues long. The CDR3 DNA follows: TGTGCCAGCAGCGGGGGTAGGAGCAATCAGCCCCAGCATTTT. Its translation: CASSGGRSNQPQHF.

This clonotype was detected ten times or more. This sequence joins TRBV7-2 and TRBJ2-2, with D hard to call. Germline assignment: CDR1 SGHTA and CDR2 FQGNSA. Deletions cut 3 bases from V and 3 bases from J, with 8 bases between. CDR3 size: 14 residues. The DNA of the CDR3 is TGTGCCAGCAGCTTGGTCAGGTACACCGGGGAGCTGTTTTTT. Its translation is CASSLVRYTGELFF.

V gene TRBV7-2 combines with J gene TRBJ2-1; the D gene is possibly TRBD2 (5 bases). Germline V gene sequence: CDR1 SGHTA, CDR2 FQGNSA. This CDR3 is built from 17 residues. V shed 1 base and J shed 2 bases, with 15 bases lying between them. This CDR3 reads CASSLVTTDRTYNEQFF. CDR3 sequence (DNA): TGTGCCAGCAGCTTAGTGACTACCGATCGTACCTACAATGAGCAGTTCTTC.

This clonotype has just a few counts. CDR3 in DNA: TGTGCCAGCAGTTTTTCTGGCAATTCCTACGAGCAGTACTTC. This translates into CASSFSGNSYEQYF. This chain connects TRBV6-2 or TRBV6-3 to TRBJ2-7; D remains unclear. This CDR3 region has 14 residues. V lost 4 bases and J lost 1, with 11 bases in between. The germline V gene has CDR1 MNHEY and CDR2 SVGEGT.

The table lists this clonotype with a few counts. The J gene is TRBJ2-2, the V gene TRBV7-3; 7 nucleotides line up with TRBD2. Germline CDR1 is SGHTA and CDR2 is FQGTGA. J gave up 8 bases and V 8 bases, and 11 bases lay outside the gene matches. The CDR3 totals 14 residues. Here the CDR3 reads CASGLADKRGELFF. DNA of the CDR3: TGTGCCAGCGGGCTAGCGGACAAACGGGGGGAGCTGTTTTTT.

This clonotype was seen ten or more times. The chain is built from TRBV7-2 and TRBJ2-3; D gene uncertain. This CDR3 has 14 residues. Trimming stripped 1 base from V and 2 bases from J, with 7 bases between. Germline V gives CDR1 SGHTA, CDR2 FQGNSA. CDR3 sequence reads: CASSLGPYTDTQYF. CDR3 nucleotide sequence: TGTGCCAGCAGCTTAGGGCCCTACACAGATACGCAGTATTTT.

This clonotype turned up a few times. The chain has TRBV7-6 and TRBJ2-7; D might be TRBD1 or TRBD2, each matching 5 bases. Trimming pared 5 bases from V and 6 bases from J, leaving 20 bases between. This CDR3 contains 15 residues. The germline V gene has CDR1 SGHVS and CDR2 FNYEAQ. The CDR3 DNA reads TGTGCCAGCAGCCGAGGGGCAGAGGTGTATGCCGAGCAGTACTTC. Its protein is CASSRGAEVYAEQYF.

This clonotype has ten or more counts. V usage is TRBV7-2 and J usage is TRBJ2-7, with D unresolved. V dropped 5 bases and J dropped 5 bases, with 10 bases sitting between them. CDR3 length equals 12 residues. The V gene's germline CDR1 is SGHTA and CDR2 FQGNSA. The CDR3 loop is CASSVGVDEQYF. CDR3 nucleotide sequence: TGTGCCAGCAGCGTAGGAGTGGACGAGCAGTACTTC.